A selection of T cell receptor beta chains follows, all from one sample in a study of blood T cell repertoires in COVID-19. Repertoires were generated with immunoSEQ multiplex PCR, while TCRdb's copy carries only in-frame clones and drops some. The top ten hold around 2% of the sample, which has 300,000 to 500,000 clones, around 90% seen once. The sequenced sample was PBMCs or T cells enriched from blood (not recorded which). Receptor source: a woman between 40 and 50 years old with acute COVID-19. CDR3s include the opening cysteine and the closing phenylalanine or tryptophan. Fields, in order: D gene, V gene, J gene, CDR3 protein. D genes are given only for firm matches.

d_gene: NA; v_gene: TRBV15; j_gene: TRBJ1-2; CDR3aa: CATSRDRGLGYTF
d_gene: NA; v_gene: TRBV10-2; j_gene: TRBJ1-4; CDR3aa: CASSWTASNEKLFF
d_gene: TRBD1; v_gene: TRBV29-1; j_gene: TRBJ2-7; CDR3aa: CSVESPADRESLGYEQYF
d_gene: NA; v_gene: TRBV25-1; j_gene: TRBJ2-1; CDR3aa: CASSEQGHEQFF
d_gene: NA; v_gene: TRBV7-9; j_gene: TRBJ1-4; CDR3aa: CASSLQGTNEKLFF
d_gene: TRBD1; v_gene: TRBV2; j_gene: TRBJ1-1; CDR3aa: CASTRQGNTEAFF
d_gene: NA; v_gene: TRBV27; j_gene: TRBJ1-1; CDR3aa: CASSFSRPGNTEAFF
d_gene: TRBD1; v_gene: TRBV3-1/TRBV3-2; j_gene: TRBJ1-2; CDR3aa: CASSQGTIMGQGEVDGYTF
d_gene: TRBD2; v_gene: TRBV3-1/TRBV3-2; j_gene: TRBJ2-5; CDR3aa: CASSQLIAGGQETQYF
d_gene: TRBD1; v_gene: TRBV19; j_gene: TRBJ2-5; CDR3aa: CASIGTGIGETQYF
d_gene: NA; v_gene: TRBV7-2; j_gene: TRBJ2-7; CDR3aa: CASSLAGAPYEQYF
d_gene: NA; v_gene: TRBV3-1/TRBV3-2; j_gene: TRBJ1-2; CDR3aa: CASSQPGGGYYGYTF
d_gene: NA; v_gene: TRBV21-1; j_gene: TRBJ2-3; CDR3aa: CASSKSGRGDTYSTDTQYF